This T cell receptor (beta chain) came from a study of response to subunit inactivated influenza vaccine. TCRdb redid the calling of the RT-PCR reads with MiXCR, one entry per CDR3 protein. The sample has around 850,000 distinct CDR3 sequences; less than 20% are singletons. This clonotype was detected only a few times. Antigen specificity is unknown. Notes on the study in general: Authors suggested that a seasonal influenza vaccination recruits few new T cells each time.

The receptor's source is a man aged 45-65 years who received an inactivated influenza vaccine. The material was PBMCs from blood, obtained roughly 5 days after vaccination.

The DNA for the CDR3 is TGTGCCAGCAGTGAGGAGCGAGCGGGGCTCTCCTACGAGCAGTACTTC. Its translation: CASSEERAGLSYEQYF. The genes are TRBV6-1 and TRBJ2-7; 7 bases align to TRBD2. Unmatched junction bases numbered 8, after V lost 3 bases and J lost 0 bases. This CDR3 region has 16 residues. In germline, CDR1 is MNHNS, CDR2 SASEGT.